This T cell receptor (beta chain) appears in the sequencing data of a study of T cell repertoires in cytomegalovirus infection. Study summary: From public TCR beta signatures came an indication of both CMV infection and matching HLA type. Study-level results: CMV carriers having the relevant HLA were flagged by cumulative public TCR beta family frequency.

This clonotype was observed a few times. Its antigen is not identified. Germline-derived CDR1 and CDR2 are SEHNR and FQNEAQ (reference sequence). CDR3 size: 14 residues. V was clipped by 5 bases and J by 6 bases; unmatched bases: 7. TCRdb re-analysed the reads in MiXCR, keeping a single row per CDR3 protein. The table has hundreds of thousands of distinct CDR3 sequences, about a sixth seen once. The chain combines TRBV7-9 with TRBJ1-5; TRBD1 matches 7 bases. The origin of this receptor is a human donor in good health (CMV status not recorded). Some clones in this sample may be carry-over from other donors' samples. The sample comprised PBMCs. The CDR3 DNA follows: TGTGCCAGCAGCCGTGGGACAGAGAGTCAGCCCCAGCATTTT. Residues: CASSRGTESQPQHF.